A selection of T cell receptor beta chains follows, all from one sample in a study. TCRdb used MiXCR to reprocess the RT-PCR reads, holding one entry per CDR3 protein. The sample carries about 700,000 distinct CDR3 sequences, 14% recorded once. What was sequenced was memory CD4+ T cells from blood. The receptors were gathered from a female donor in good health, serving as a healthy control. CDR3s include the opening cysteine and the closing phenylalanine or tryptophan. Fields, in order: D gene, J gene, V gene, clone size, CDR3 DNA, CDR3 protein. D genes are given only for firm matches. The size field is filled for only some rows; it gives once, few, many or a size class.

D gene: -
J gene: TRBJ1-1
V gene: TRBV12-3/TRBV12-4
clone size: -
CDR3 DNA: TGTGCCAGCAGCCGGTGGGAGAACACTGAAGCTTTCTTT
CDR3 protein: CASSRWENTEAFF

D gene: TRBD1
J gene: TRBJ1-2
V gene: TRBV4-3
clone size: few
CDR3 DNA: TGCGCCAGCAGCCAAGTTACAACAGGGGGCGCTAACTATGGCTACACCTTC
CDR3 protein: CASSQVTTGGANYGYTF

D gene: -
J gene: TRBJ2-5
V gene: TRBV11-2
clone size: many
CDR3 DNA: TGTGCCAGCAGCTTATCGCTAGAAGAGACCCAGTACTTC
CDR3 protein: CASSLSLEETQYF

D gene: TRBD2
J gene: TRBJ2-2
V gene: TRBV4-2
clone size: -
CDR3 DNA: TGTGCCAGCAGCCGAGCGGGAGTATCGAGTACCGGGGAGCTGTTTTTT
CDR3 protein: CASSRAGVSSTGELFF

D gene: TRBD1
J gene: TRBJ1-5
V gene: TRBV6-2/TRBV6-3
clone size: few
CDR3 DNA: TGTGCCAGCAGTCGGACAGGGGCTCAGCCCCAGCATTTT
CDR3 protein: CASSRTGAQPQHF

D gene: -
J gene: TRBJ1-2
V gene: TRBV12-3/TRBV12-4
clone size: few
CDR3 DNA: TGTGCCAGCACCTTCGGGCACTGGGGTGGCTACACCTTC
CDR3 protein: CASTFGHWGGYTF

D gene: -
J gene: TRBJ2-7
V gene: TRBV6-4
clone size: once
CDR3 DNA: TGTGCCAGCAAGGACAGTGTGAACTACGAGCAGTACTTC
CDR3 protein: CASKDSVNYEQYF

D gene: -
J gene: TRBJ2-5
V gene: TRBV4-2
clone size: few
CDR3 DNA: TGTGCCAGCAGCCCACTCCTAGGCGGACTACCCGCGGAGACCCAGTACTTC
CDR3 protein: CASSPLLGGLPAETQYF

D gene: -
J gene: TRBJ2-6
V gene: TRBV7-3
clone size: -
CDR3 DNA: TGTGCCAGCAGCGTCCAGGGACGAGCGTCTGGGGCCAACGTCCTGACTTTC
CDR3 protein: CASSVQGRASGANVLTF

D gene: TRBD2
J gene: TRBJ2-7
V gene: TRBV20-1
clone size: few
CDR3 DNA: TGCAGTGCCGAACGGGGGGAGTCGGGCTCCTACGAGCAGTACTTC
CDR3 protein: CSAERGESGSYEQYF

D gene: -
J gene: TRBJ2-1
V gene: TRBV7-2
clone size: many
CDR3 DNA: TGTGCCAGCAGCTTTGGGGGCCCCAATGAGCAGTTCTTC
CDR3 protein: CASSFGGPNEQFF

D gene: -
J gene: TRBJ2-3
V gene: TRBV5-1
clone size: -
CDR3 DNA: TGCGCCAGCAGTACCCGCGAGGGGGGGGCGGCGGATACGCAGTATTTT
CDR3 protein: CASSTREGGAADTQYF

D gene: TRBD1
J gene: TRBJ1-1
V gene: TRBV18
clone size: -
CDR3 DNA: TGTGCCAGCTCACCGCGGACAGGGGGCACTGAAGCTTTCTTT
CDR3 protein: CASSPRTGGTEAFF

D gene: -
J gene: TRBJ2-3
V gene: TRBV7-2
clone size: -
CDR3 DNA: TGTGCCAGCAGCTCCTACCAGAGTTCGGGTACGCAGTATTTT
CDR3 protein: CASSSYQSSGTQYF

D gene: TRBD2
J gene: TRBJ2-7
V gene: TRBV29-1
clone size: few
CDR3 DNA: TGCAGCGTGGGGGTGTCAGGGACTACCTACGAGCAGTACTTC
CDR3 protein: CSVGVSGTTYEQYF

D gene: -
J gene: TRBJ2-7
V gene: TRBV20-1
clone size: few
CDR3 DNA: TGCAGTGCTTTAGAAGGTAGCGGTTACGTGCAGTACTTC
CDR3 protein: CSALEGSGYVQYF

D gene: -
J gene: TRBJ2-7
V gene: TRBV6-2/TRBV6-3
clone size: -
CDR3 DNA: TGTGCCAGCAGAGCCCGGGGCGAGCAGTACTTC
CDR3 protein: CASRARGEQYF

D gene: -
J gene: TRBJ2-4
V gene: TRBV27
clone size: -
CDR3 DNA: TGTGCCAGCAGTTTCCGGGGGAATGCCAAAAACATTCAGTACTTC
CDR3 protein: CASSFRGNAKNIQYF

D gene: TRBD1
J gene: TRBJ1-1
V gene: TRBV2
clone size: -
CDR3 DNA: TGTGCCAGCAGTGTCCGGGACAGGGCCACTGAAGCTTTCTTT
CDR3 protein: CASSVRDRATEAFF

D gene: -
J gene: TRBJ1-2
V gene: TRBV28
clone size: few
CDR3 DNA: TGTGCCAGCAGTTTCAGAGATCGGTTTAACTATGGCTACACCTTC
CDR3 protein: CASSFRDRFNYGYTF

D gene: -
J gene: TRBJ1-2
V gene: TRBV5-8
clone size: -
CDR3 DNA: TGTGCCAGCAGCTTCGGTGGAGGCAGGGTCGGCGGCTACACCTTC
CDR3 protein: CASSFGGGRVGGYTF

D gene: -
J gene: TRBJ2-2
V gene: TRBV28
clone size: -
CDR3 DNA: TGTGCCAGCAGTAAACAACAGGATGTCACCGGGGAGCTGTTTTTT
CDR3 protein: CASSKQQDVTGELFF

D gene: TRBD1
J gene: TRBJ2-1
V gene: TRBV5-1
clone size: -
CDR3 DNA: TGCGCCAGCAGCTTGGCCTGGACAGGCTACAATGAGCAGTTCTTC
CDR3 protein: CASSLAWTGYNEQFF

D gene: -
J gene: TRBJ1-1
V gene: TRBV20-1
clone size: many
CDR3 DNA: TGCAGTGCTGGCTCAATGACTGCTGAAGCTTTCTTT
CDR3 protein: CSAGSMTAEAFF

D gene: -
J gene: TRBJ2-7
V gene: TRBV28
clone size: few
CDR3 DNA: TGTGCCAGCACCGGGACTCCCGACCGGTACCAGTACTTC
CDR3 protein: CASTGTPDRYQYF

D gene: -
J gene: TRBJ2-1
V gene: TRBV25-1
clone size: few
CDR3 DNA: TGTGCCAGCACTCGAATGACGGGGGGCGGGGATGAGCAGTTCTTC
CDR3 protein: CASTRMTGGGDEQFF

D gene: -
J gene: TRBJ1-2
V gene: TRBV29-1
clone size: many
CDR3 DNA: TGCAGCGGTGGAGACGCTAACTATGGCTACACCTTC
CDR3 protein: CSGGDANYGYTF

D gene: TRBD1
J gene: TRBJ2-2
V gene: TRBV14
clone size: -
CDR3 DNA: TGTGCCAGCAGCCACTTGACAGGGGCGGTCGGGGAGCTGTTTTTT
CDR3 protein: CASSHLTGAVGELFF

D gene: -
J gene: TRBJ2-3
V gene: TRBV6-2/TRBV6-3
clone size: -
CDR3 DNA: TGTGCCAGCAGAGCTGAGGGAGATACGCAGTATTTT
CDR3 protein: CASRAEGDTQYF

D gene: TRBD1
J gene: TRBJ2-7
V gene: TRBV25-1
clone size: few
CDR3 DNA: TGTGCCAGCAGTGCCCGGACAGGTACCTACGAGCAGTACTTC
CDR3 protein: CASSARTGTYEQYF

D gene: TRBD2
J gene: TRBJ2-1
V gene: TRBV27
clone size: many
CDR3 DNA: TGTGCCAGCAGTTCGGGCAAGCGGGAGGGCGTGTTGGCAGTACAGTTCTTC
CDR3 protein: CASSSGKREGVLAVQFF

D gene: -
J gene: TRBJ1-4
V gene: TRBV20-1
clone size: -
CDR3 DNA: TGCAGTGCCAGGAAGGGTGGGGCAACTAATGAAAAACTGTTTTTT
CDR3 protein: CSARKGGATNEKLFF

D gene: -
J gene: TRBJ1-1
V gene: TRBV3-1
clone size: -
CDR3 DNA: TGTGCCAGCAGCACGATCAGCTCTGAAGCTTTCTTT
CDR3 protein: CASSTISSEAFF

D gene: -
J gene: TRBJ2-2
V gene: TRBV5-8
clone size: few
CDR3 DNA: TGTGCCAGCACCAGACAGGAGTACACCGGGGAGCTGTTTTTT
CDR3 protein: CASTRQEYTGELFF

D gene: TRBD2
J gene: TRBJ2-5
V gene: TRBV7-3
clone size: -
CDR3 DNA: TGTGCCAGCAGCTTATTTGCTGGACTAGCCACAGAGACCCAGTACTTC
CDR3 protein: CASSLFAGLATETQYF

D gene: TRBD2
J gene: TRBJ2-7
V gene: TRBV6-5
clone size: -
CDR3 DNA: TGTGCCAGCAGTTACTCGGGAACTAGCGGGGTCACCTACGAGCAGTACTTC
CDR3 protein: CASSYSGTSGVTYEQYF

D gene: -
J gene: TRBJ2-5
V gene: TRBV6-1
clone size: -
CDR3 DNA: TGTGCCACCACCTCTAGGGGGAGGGAGACCCAGTACTTC
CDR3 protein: CATTSRGRETQYF

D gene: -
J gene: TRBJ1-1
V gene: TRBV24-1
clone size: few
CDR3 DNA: TGTGCCACCAGTGACCCCGCAGGGCCCTACTCCTTT
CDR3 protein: CATSDPAGPYSF

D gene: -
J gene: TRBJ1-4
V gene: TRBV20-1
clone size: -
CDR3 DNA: TGCAGTGCTGCAGGGATAGGGGGGGCCAAGAATGAAAAACTGTTTTTT
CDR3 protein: CSAAGIGGAKNEKLFF

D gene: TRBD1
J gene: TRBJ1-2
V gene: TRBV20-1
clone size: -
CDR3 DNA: TGCAGTGCTAGTCAGGACAGGGGGAAGAAGGCATTCGGCTACACCTTC
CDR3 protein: CSASQDRGKKAFGYTF

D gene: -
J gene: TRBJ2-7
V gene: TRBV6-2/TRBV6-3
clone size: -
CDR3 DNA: TGTGCCAGCAGTTACCACCAGGGTACCTACAAGCAGTACTTC
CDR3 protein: CASSYHQGTYKQYF

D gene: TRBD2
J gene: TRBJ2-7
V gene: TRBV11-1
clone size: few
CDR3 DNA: TGTGCCAGCAGCTTAGACGACCTAGCGGGACACTACGAGCAGTACTTC
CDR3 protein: CASSLDDLAGHYEQYF

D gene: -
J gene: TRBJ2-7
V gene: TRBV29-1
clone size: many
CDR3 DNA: TGCAGCGTTGAAGATCCAGGGACCTCCTACGAGCAGTACTTC
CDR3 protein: CSVEDPGTSYEQYF

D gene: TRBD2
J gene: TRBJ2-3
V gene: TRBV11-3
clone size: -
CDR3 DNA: TGTGCCAGCAGCTCTAGCGGGGGGAGGACAGATACGCAGTATTTT
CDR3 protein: CASSSSGGRTDTQYF

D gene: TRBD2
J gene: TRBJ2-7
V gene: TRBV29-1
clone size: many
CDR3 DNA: TGCAGCGTTGGGGGGGGTGGACTAGCGGGTGCCAACTACGAGCAGTACTTC
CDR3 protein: CSVGGGGLAGANYEQYF

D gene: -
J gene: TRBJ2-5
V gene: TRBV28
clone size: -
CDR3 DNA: TGTGCCAGCAGAGGATCGACAGGAAACTCAGGGACCCAGTACTTC
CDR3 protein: CASRGSTGNSGTQYF

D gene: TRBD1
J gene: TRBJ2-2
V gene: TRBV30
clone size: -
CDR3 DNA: TGTGCCTGGATCAATAACGTCGACAGGGGGCCCACCGGGGAGCTGTTTTTT
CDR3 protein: CAWINNVDRGPTGELFF

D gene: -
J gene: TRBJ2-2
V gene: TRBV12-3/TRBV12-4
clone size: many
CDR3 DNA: TGTGCCAGCAGTTTAGGGGGCGTGAACACCGGGGAGCTGTTTTTT
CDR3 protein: CASSLGGVNTGELFF

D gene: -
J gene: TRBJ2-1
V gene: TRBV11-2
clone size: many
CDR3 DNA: TGTGCCAGCACCACACAGCCAGACAGAAATTCGTTCTTC
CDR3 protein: CASTTQPDRNSFF

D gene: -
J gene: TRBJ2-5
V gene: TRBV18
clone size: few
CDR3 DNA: TGTGCCAGCTCTCCCCGACTGGCCCCCGGTCAAGAGACCCAGTACTTC
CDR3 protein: CASSPRLAPGQETQYF

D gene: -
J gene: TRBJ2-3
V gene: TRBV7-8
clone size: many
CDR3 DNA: TGTGCCAGCGTCAGGGATAATCGGGCAGATACGCAGTATTTT
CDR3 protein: CASVRDNRADTQYF

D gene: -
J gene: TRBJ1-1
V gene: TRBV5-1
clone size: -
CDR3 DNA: TGCGCCAGCAGCCTCGACCCGGGGGGGAACACTGAAGCTTTCTTT
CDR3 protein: CASSLDPGGNTEAFF

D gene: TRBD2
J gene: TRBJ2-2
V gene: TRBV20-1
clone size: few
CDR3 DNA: TGCAGTGCTCCTAGCGGGCATACCGGGGAGCTGTTTTTT
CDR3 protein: CSAPSGHTGELFF

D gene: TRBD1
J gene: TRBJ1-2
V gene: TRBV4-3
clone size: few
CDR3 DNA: TGCGCCAGCAGCCCCCAACCCGGGGACAGCCACCTAGGTGGCTACACCTTC
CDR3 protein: CASSPQPGDSHLGGYTF

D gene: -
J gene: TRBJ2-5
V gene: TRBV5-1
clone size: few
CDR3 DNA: TGCGCCAGCAGCCTTCTTGGCGGATCGGAAGAGACCCAGTACTTC
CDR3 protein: CASSLLGGSEETQYF

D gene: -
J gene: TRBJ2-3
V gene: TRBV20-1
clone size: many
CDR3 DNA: TGCAGTGCCCCGGACAGAAGCACAGATACGCAGTATTTT
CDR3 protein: CSAPDRSTDTQYF